The present TCR beta chain was sequenced within a study of T cell changes during pregnancy in multiple sclerosis. Germline assignment: CDR1 SGHNT and CDR2 YYREEE (reference sequence). V was pared by 1 base and J by 15 bases, with 17 bases of the junction left unmatched. This CDR3 is 16 amino acids long. Libraries were prepared by immunoSEQ multiplex PCR; TCRdb keeps only in-frame clonotypes and omits some of them. The data contain about 60,000 clones, more than 75% of them seen just once; the ten biggest clones take up approximately 1.3%. This clonotype was obtained from a female donor with multiple sclerosis, enrolled in a pregnancy study. The specimen was peripheral blood, collected in the second trimester of pregnancy. The chain couples TRBV5-4 to TRBJ2-1; 9 bases map to TRBD2. The CDR3 nucleotides are TGTGCCAGCAGCTTGTCAGGCCAAGGGGGTCGACTAGCGGCGTTCTTC. Translated, it gives CASSLSGQGGRLAAFF.